Below, one T cell receptor (beta chain) is given with its context. Trimming removed 3 bases from V and 7 bases from J, with 9 bases in between. From germline, CDR1 is SGHAT and CDR2 FQNNGV. This CDR3 has 13 residues. This specimen belongs to a study of blood T cell repertoires in COVID-19. About the research overall: Spain, Italy and the United States supplied samples that represented acute and convalescent COVID-19. From T cells, B-cell-depleted T cells, or PBMCs came the material, which was cDNA or gDNA.

In the original workflow: Researchers report that nucleated cell counts were estimated from reference gene primer amplification. Assay used: immunoSEQ multiplex PCR; TCRdb lists only in-frame clones, some missing. D and trimming were read from the DNA, whereas the V and J calls and clone size are those reported in that table. The sample includes hundreds of thousands of clones, approximately 90% of them seen just once. Participants were placed into cohorts based on the clinical history they reported. This sequence joins TRBV11-2 and TRBJ1-4; no clear D gene. Material: PBMCs or T cells enriched from blood (not recorded which). This TCR came from a woman in her thirties with acute COVID-19. This CDR3 reads CASSLGDTEKLFF. The CDR3 bases are TGTGCCAGCAGCTTGGGAGATACTGAAAAACTGTTTTTT. Complete variable domain (other parts from reference TRBV11-2 and TRBJ1-4): EAGVAQSPRYKIIEKRQSVAFWCNPISGHATLYWYQQILGQGPKLLIQFQNNGVVDDSQLPKDRFSAERLKGVDSTLKIQPAKLEDSAVYLCASSLGDTEKLFFGSGTQLSVL.